A single T cell receptor beta chain is shown here with its context. The antigen is unknown. This specimen comes from a study of response to subunit inactivated influenza vaccine. Study observations and caveats: Each seasonal flu vaccination may recruit only limited new T cells, authors suggested.

TCRdb processed the RT-PCR reads anew with MiXCR; each CDR3 protein has one entry. Of 500,000 to 750,000 distinct CDR3 sequences in the sample, 14% are singletons; the top ten hold 11%. V lost 5 bases and J lost 11; bases outside the gene matches: 6. This CDR3 contains 14 residues. This chain joins TRBV12-3 or TRBV12-4 and TRBJ1-6, with TRBD1 matching 10 bases. The sequence was obtained from a man aged 50 to 59 who received an inactivated influenza vaccine. The sample was PBMCs from blood, taken approximately 12 days after vaccination. Here the CDR3 reads CASSPTGGAAPLHF. CDR3 DNA sequence: TGTGCCAGCAGTCCGACAGGGGGCGCCGCACCCCTCCACTTT.